This passage covers 14 T cell receptor beta chains from one sample sequenced in a study of graft-versus-host responses after intestinal transplantation. Lymphocytes (intraepithelial and lamina propria) were released by processing the graft tissue. Some clones are missing from TCRdb's copy, which holds only in-frame ones; the method was immunoSEQ multiplex PCR. This table holds 25,000 to 30,000 clones, over 60% found once. Here the sequenced sample was ileum tissue, taken 98 days after intestinal transplantation. These receptor sequences come from a human patient who received an intestinal transplant, so some T cells may come from the graft donor.

The chain uses TRBV7-2 and TRBJ2-5; perhaps TRBD2 as D (6 bases). The CDR3 extends over 15 amino acids. Germline CDR1 reads SGHTA; CDR2 reads FQGNSA. Trimming took off 1 base at V and 0 bases at J, with 9 bases between the two ends. The CDR3 DNA is TGTGCCAGCAGCTTAGAGTGGGGGGACCAAGAGACCCAGTACTTC. Amino acid sequence: CASSLEWGDQETQYF.

This chain joins TRBV9 and TRBJ1-2; D gene unclear. The CDR3 totals 16 residues. Per the germline V gene, CDR1 is SGDLS and CDR2 is YYNGEE. The V gene lost 0 bases and the J gene lost 4 bases, with 16 bases spanning the gap. DNA of the CDR3: TGTGCCAGCAGCGTAGACGGAGACCCGCTAGGCTATGGCTACACCTTC. It translates to CASSVDGDPLGYGYTF.

This clone was seen once. V gene TRBV10-3 combines with J gene TRBJ1-2, with D possibly being TRBD1 (5 bases). CDR3 length: 14 amino acids. Trimming removed 11 bases at V and 4 bases at J, with 20 bases between. Per germline, CDR1 ENHRY and CDR2 SYGVKD. CDR3 in DNA: TGTGCCGCCGCCCCATCGGGGGGGTTCTATGGCTACACCTTC. Protein: CAAAPSGGFYGYTF.

The chain has TRBV4-1 and TRBJ2-1; D not certain. Germline V lookup: CDR1 MGHRA, CDR2 YSYEKL. V lost 1 base and J lost 7, with 8 bases in between. This CDR3 region has 13 residues. In DNA, the CDR3 is TGCGCCAGCAGCCAAGGGGCAAGTAATGAGCAGTTCTTC. Encoded protein: CASSQGASNEQFF.

The J gene is TRBJ1-1, the V gene TRBV5-6, with D hard to call. The ends were cut back, 0 bases at V and 6 bases at J, with 12 bases in the middle. CDR3 length equals 14 residues. Germline loops: CDR1 SGHDT, CDR2 YYEEEE. The CDR3: CASSLVRNLSEAFF. DNA for the CDR3: TGTGCCAGCAGCTTGGTTCGGAATCTCTCTGAAGCTTTCTTT.

This rearrangement joins TRBV28 to TRBJ2-7; possibly TRBD1 for D (6 bases). V shed 5 bases and J shed 0 bases, with 14 bases lying between them. The CDR3 spans 15 residues. Germline V gene sequence: CDR1 MDHEN, CDR2 SYDVKM. CDR3: CASSVGQPYSYEQYF. CDR3 nucleotide sequence: TGTGCCAGCAGTGTAGGACAGCCGTACTCCTACGAGCAGTACTTC.

The V call is TRBV21-1, the J call TRBJ1-5. TRBV21-1 is described as a pseudogene. This CDR3 comprises 15 residues. The CDR3 protein is CASSKVRRNNQPQHF. In DNA, the CDR3 is TGTGCCAGCAGCAAAGTCCGTCGGAACAATCAGCCCCAGCATTTT.

CDR3: CASSPWVSDYNEQFF. The DNA for the CDR3 is TGTGCCAGCTCACCTTGGGTGAGTGACTACAATGAGCAGTTCTTC. J is TRBJ2-1 and V is TRBV18; D not certain. Trimming left V 3 bases short and J 3 bases short, with 12 bases between. The CDR3 is 15 amino acids. The germline V gene encodes CDR1 KGHSH and CDR2 LQKENI.

Only a few counts were recorded for this clone. The chain links TRBV16 to TRBJ2-7, with no clear D. Germline V gene data show CDR1 as KGHSY and CDR2 as FQNENV. CDR3 size: 12 residues. Deletions cut 4 bases from V and 6 bases from J, with 10 bases between. The CDR3 here is CASSRWGGEQYF. Here the CDR3 DNA reads TGTGCCAGCAGCCGGTGGGGTGGCGAGCAGTACTTC.

As DNA, the CDR3 is TGTGCCAGCAGTGAGGGACAGGGACGCGGGGACACCATATATTTT. Translated, it gives CASSEGQGRGDTIYF. The chain links TRBV6-1 to TRBJ1-3; 9 bases line up with TRBD1. With V trimmed by 3 bases and J by 8 bases, 8 bases remained unmatched. Germline V gene sequence: CDR1 MNHNS, CDR2 SASEGT. The CDR3 covers 15 residues.

The CDR3 sequence: CASTSTGLTYNEQFF. For the CDR3, the DNA is TGTGCCAGCACGTCGACAGGGTTAACCTACAATGAGCAGTTCTTC. The V call is TRBV27, the J call TRBJ2-1; 7 nucleotides match TRBD1. Trimming cost V 7 bases and J 2 bases; bases outside gene matches: 8. Germline V lookup: CDR1 MNHEY, CDR2 SMNVEV (reference sequence). This CDR3 region has 15 residues.

The gene calls are TRBV5-1 and TRBJ1-2; D is possibly TRBD1 (5 bases). Trimming left V 2 bases short and J 3 bases short, with 17 bases between. CDR1 is SGHRS and CDR2 is YFSETQ in the germline V gene. This CDR3 region has 16 residues. The CDR3 spells CASSFGSGRPDYGYTF. The CDR3 DNA follows: TGCGCCAGCAGCTTTGGCTCGGGACGTCCTGACTATGGCTACACCTTC.

The count of this clone is one. The rearrangement joins TRBV14 to TRBJ1-3; 7 bases are shared with TRBD1. Germline CDR1 reads SGHDN; CDR2 reads FVKESK. With V trimmed by 2 bases and J by 4 bases, 8 bases remained unmatched. This CDR3 is 16 amino acids long. DNA for the CDR3: TGTGCCAGCAGCCAATATACCGGGACAGCAGGAAACACCATATATTTT. It is translated as CASSQYTGTAGNTIYF. The full variable domain, completed using reference TRBV14 and TRBJ1-3, is EAGVTQFPSHSVIEKGQTVTLRCDPISGHDNLYWYRRVMGKEIKFLLHFVKESKQDESGMPNNRFLAERTGGTYSTLKVQPAELEDSGVYFCASSQYTGTAGNTIYFGEGSWLTVV.

This clone came up a few times. The V and J genes are TRBV13 and TRBJ2-1; no definite D call. Trimming stripped 5 bases from V and 0 bases from J, with 5 bases between. This CDR3 region has 13 residues. Germline assignment: CDR1 PRHDT and CDR2 FYEKMQ (reference sequence). Here the CDR3 DNA reads TGTGCCAGCAGCCCCAGCTCCTACAATGAGCAGTTCTTC. Protein sequence: CASSPSSYNEQFF.